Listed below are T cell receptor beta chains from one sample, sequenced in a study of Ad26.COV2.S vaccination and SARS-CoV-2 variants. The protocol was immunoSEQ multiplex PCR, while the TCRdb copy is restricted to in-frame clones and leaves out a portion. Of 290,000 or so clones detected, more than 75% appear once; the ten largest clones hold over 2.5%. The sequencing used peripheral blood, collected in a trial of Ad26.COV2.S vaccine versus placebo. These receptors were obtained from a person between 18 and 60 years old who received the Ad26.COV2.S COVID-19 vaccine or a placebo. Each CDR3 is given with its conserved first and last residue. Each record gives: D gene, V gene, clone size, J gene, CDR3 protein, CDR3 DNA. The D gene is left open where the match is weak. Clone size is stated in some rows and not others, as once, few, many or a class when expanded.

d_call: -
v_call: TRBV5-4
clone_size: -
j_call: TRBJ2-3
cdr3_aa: CASSFYLGGSDTQYF
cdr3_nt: TGTGCCAGCAGCTTCTATCTGGGAGGATCAGATACGCAGTATTTT

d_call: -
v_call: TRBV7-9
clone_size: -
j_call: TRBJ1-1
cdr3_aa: CASSFPPGLMNTEAFF
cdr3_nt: TGTGCCAGCAGCTTTCCCCCAGGGCTTATGAACACTGAAGCTTTCTTT

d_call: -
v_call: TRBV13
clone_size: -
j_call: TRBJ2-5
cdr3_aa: CASSMGQGLETQYF
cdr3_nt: TGTGCCAGCAGCATGGGCCAGGGGTTGGAGACCCAGTACTTC

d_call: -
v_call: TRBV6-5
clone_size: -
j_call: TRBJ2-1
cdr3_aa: CASTPGFRSYNEQFF
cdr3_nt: TGTGCCAGCACCCCAGGGTTTCGGTCCTACAATGAGCAGTTCTTC

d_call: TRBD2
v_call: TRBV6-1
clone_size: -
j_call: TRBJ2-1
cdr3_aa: CASSERGSGEGEQFF
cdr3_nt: TGTGCCAGCAGTGAACGGGGTAGCGGGGAGGGTGAGCAGTTCTTC

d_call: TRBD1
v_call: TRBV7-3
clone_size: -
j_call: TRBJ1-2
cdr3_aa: CASSPGQGFGYGYTF
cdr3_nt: TGTGCCAGCAGCCCAGGACAGGGATTCGGCTATGGCTACACCTTC

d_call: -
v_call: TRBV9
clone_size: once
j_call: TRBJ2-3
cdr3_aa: CASSLGTSSTDTQYF
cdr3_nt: TGTGCCAGCAGCCTAGGGACTTCTAGCACAGATACGCAGTATTTT

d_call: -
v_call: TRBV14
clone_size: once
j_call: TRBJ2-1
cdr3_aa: CASSHPLSSYNEQFF
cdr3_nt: TGTGCCAGCAGCCACCCCTTGAGCTCCTACAATGAGCAGTTCTTC

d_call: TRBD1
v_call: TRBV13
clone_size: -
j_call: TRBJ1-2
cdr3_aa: CASSLGAGGDGYTF
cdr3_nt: TGTGCCAGCAGCTTAGGGGCAGGGGGCGATGGCTACACCTTC

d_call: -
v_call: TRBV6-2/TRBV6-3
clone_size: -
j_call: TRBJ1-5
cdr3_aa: CASSPPTEGQPQHF
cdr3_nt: TGTGCCAGCAGCCCTCCCACGGAGGGACAGCCCCAGCATTTT

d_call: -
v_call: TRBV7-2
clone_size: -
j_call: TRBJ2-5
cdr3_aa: CASSLFAGSGLETQYF
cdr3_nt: TGTGCCAGCAGCTTATTCGCAGGGTCAGGCCTGGAGACCCAGTACTTC

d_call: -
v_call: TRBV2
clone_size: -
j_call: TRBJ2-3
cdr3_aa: CASDKRRTDTQYF
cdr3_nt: TGTGCCAGCGATAAGCGGCGCACAGATACGCAGTATTTT

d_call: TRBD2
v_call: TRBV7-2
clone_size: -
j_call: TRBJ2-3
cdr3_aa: CASRGLAGARDTQYF
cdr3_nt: TGTGCCAGCCGCGGACTAGCGGGAGCTCGAGATACGCAGTATTTT

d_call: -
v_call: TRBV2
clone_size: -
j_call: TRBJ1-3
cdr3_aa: CASRGEAGNTIYF
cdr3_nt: TGTGCCAGCAGGGGTGAGGCTGGAAACACCATATATTTT

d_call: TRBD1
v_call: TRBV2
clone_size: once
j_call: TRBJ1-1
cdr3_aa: CASIEDRETEAFF
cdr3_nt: TGTGCCAGCATTGAGGACAGGGAAACTGAAGCTTTCTTT

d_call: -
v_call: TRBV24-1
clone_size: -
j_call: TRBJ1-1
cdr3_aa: CATSDVQGKRRNTEAFF
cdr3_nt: TGTGCCACCAGTGATGTCCAGGGGAAGAGGAGAAACACTGAAGCTTTCTTT

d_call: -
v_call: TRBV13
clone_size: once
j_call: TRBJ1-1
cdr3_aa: CASSEGNMNTEAFF
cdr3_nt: TGTGCCAGCAGCGAGGGAAACATGAACACTGAAGCTTTCTTT

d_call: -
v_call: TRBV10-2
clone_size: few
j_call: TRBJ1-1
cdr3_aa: CASNGPQGAFF
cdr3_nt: TGCGCCAGTAACGGCCCCCAAGGAGCTTTCTTT

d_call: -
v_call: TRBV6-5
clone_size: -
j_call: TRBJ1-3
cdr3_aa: CASREGGNTIYF
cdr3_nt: TGTGCCAGCAGAGAGGGGGGAAACACCATATATTTT

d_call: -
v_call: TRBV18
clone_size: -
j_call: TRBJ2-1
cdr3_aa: CASSPLASVWGEQFF
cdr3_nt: TGTGCCAGCTCACCGCTGGCTAGCGTATGGGGGGAGCAGTTCTTC